Listed below are T cell receptor beta chains from one sample, sequenced in a study of regulatory T cells in long-lasting Graves disease. MiXCR was run by TCRdb on the multiplex PCR reads, yielding one entry per CDR3 protein. The sample has over 350,000 distinct CDR3 sequences, about 15% seen once. The data also belong to a second study, concerning T cells in Graves' hyperthyroidism and ophthalmopathy.

Sequencing was performed on peripheral blood mononuclear cells (PBMCs), taken at new diagnosis, from a patient treated with antithyroid drugs. The origin of the receptors is a woman aged 40 to 50 with Graves disease. Each CDR3 is given with its conserved first and last residue. The order of the fields is V gene, clone size, CDR3 protein. Clone size, where shown, is once, few, many, or a class for clones that have expanded.

v_call: TRBV12-3/TRBV12-4
clone_size: many
cdr3_aa: CASRDLGLAGGFMGNEQFF

v_call: TRBV15
clone_size: .
cdr3_aa: CATSRDGTQAIGEQYF

v_call: TRBV20-1
clone_size: many
cdr3_aa: CSARDGLATLTDTQYF

v_call: TRBV27
clone_size: .
cdr3_aa: CASSVGTGMGNTIYF

v_call: TRBV19
clone_size: many
cdr3_aa: CAISPGTNYGYTF

v_call: TRBV2
clone_size: few
cdr3_aa: CASSEVMGSEQYF

v_call: TRBV2
clone_size: many
cdr3_aa: CASIDGSYEQYF

v_call: TRBV4-1
clone_size: .
cdr3_aa: CASSQFGLAAYEQYF

v_call: TRBV20-1
clone_size: few
cdr3_aa: CSARDQQRAANTGELFF

v_call: TRBV14
clone_size: .
cdr3_aa: CASSHGGGFILGNEQFF

v_call: TRBV6-2/TRBV6-3
clone_size: many
cdr3_aa: CASSYSGAYEQYF

v_call: TRBV4-3
clone_size: few
cdr3_aa: CASSQESGTNTGELFF

v_call: TRBV11-3
clone_size: many
cdr3_aa: CASSQSRSQETQYF

v_call: TRBV11-3
clone_size: many
cdr3_aa: CASSLEGGRPRDGEQFF

v_call: TRBV12-3/TRBV12-4
clone_size: .
cdr3_aa: CASWTSGSTYEQYF

v_call: TRBV6-2/TRBV6-3
clone_size: .
cdr3_aa: CASSVLATNEKLFF

v_call: TRBV12-3/TRBV12-4
clone_size: many
cdr3_aa: CASSLVGRAREQYF